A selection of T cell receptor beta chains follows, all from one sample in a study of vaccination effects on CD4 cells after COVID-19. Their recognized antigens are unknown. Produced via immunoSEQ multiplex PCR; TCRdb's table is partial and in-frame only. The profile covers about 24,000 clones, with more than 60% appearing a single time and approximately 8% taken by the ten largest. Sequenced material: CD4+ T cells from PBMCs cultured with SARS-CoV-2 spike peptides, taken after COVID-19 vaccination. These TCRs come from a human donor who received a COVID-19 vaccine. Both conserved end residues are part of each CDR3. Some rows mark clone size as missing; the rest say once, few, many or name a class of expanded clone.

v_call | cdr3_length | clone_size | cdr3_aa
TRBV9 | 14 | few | CASSVRGPPDEQFF
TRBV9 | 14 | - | CASSVGTIGETQYF
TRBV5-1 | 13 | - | CASSLGNRETQYF
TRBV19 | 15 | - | CASTISGASYNEQFF
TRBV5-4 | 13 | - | CASSLGRVEKLFF
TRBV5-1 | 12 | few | CASSFSGDTQYF
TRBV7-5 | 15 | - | CVRKRRDRASYEQYF
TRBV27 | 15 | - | CASSLGTSSYNEQFF
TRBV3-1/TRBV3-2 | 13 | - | CASSRTGSTEAFF
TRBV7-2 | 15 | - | CASRPDFGGDNEQFF
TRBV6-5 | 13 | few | CASNRRGGTPLHF
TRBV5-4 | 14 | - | CASSLDSSNSPLHF
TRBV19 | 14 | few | CASGEDRGDQPQHF
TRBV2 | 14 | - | CASMVGLSPGELFF
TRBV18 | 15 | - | CASSPLQGPGNTIYF
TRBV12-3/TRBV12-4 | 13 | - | CASSVLTYNEQFF
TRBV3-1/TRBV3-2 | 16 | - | CASSQDLIGVNYGYTF
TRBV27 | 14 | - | CASSTLDLRGTQYF
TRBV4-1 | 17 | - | CASSQDLTGLGYNEQFF
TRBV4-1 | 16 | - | CASSQEGGEKNYGYTF
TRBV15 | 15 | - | CATSRETGFGNTIYF
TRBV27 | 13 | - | CASSTPQRGEQFF
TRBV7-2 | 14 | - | CASSFFRGPGEAFF
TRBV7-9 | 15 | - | CASSSGLIGGEKLFF
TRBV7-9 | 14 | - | CASSLGQANYGYTF
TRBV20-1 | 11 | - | CSAAPGGEQFF
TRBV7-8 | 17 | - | CASIARFGRGANYGYTF
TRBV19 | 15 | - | CASSTEGGGYLEQFF
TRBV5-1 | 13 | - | CASGQGGSTEAFF
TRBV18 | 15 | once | CASSPGQGISYEQYF